This TCR beta chain was obtained from a study of CD8 T cells in ankylosing spondylitis. Looked up from germline, CDR1 is MNHEY and CDR2 is SVGAGI. The junction had 3 bases not matched to a gene; V was cut back by 6 bases and J by 0 bases. There are 14 residues in the CDR3. This clonotype has just a few counts. Its antigen is not known. Quantitative 5'-RACE with molecular barcodes generated TCR beta libraries. TCRdb passed the 5' RACE reads through MiXCR, listing each CDR3 protein once. The table includes about 160,000 distinct CDR3 sequences, about 16% detected once. Study-level points and caveats: Matched ankylosing spondylitis synovial fluid reportedly contained a significantly enriched population of disease-linked clones. What appeared characteristic of ankylosing spondylitis blood was a TCR beta motif of several highly homologous variants. Reports of some motif variants in reactive arthritis synovial fluid and blood predate this one.

V is TRBV6-5 and J is TRBJ2-3; 7 bases line up with TRBD1. This receptor was taken from a male donor with ankylosing spondylitis or in good health (not recorded which). The sequencing sample was made of blood, either unsorted or a sorted T cell fraction (not recorded which). CDR3: CASSPTGSTDTQYF. The CDR3 DNA reads TGTGCCAGCAGCCCGACAGGGAGCACAGATACGCAGTATTTT.